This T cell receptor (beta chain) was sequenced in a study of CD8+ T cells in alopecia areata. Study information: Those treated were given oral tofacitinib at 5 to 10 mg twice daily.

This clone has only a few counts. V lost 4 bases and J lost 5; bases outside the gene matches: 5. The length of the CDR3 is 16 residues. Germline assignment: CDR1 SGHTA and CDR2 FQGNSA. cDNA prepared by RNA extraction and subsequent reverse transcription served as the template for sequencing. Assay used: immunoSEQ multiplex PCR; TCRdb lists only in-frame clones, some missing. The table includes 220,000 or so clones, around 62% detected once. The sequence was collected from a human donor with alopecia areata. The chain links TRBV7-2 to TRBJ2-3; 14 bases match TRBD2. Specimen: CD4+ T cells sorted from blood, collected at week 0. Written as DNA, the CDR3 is TGTGCCAGCAGCTCCGGACTAGCGGGAGGACGAGATACGCAGTATTTT. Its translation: CASSSGLAGGRDTQYF.